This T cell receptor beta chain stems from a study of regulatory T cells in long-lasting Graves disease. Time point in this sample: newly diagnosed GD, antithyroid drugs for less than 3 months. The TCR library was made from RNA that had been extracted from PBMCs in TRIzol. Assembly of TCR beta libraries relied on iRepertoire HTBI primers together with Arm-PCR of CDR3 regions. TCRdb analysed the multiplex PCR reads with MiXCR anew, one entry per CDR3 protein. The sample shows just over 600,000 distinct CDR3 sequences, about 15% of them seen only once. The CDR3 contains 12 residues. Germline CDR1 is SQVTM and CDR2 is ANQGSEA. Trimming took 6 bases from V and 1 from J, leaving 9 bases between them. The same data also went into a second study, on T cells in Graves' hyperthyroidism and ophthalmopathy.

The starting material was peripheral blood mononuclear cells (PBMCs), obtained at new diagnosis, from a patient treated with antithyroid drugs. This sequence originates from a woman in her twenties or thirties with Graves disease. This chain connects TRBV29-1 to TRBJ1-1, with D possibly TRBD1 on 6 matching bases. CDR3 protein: CSVEQGNTEAFF. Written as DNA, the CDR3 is TGCAGCGTAGAACAGGGGAACACTGAAGCTTTCTTT.